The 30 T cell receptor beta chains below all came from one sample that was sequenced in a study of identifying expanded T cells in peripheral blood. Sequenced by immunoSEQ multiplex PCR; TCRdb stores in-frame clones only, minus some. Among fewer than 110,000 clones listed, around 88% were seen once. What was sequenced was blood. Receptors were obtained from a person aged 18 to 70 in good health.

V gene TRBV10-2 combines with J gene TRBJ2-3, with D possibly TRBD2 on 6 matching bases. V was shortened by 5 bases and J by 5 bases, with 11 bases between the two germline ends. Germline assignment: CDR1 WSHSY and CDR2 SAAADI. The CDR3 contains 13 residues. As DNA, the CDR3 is TGCGCCAGCAGTCGACTAGAGGGAGATACGCAGTATTTT. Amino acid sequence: CASSRLEGDTQYF.

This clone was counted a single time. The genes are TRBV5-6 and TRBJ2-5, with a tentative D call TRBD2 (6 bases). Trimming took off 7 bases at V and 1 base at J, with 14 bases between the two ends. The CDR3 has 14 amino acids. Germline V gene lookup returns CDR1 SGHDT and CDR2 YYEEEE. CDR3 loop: CASGGQSFQETQYF. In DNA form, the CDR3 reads TGTGCCAGCGGAGGGCAGTCGTTCCAAGAGACCCAGTACTTC.

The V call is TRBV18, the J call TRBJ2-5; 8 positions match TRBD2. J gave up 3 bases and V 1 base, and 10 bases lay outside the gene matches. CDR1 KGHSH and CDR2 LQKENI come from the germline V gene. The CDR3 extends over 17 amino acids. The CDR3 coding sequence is TGTGCCAGCTCACCACTCCCCCTGCGGGGGGCTAAAGAGACCCAGTACTTC. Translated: CASSPLPLRGAKETQYF.

The CDR3 sequence: CASSLYPAGAYEQYF. The DNA for the CDR3 is TGTGCCAGCAGCTTATATCCGGCAGGCGCCTACGAGCAGTACTTC. V usage is TRBV7-8 and J usage is TRBJ2-7; no clear D. The CDR3 runs to 15 residues. Germline V CDR1 and CDR2: SGHVS, FQNEAQ. Deletions cut 2 bases from V and 2 bases from J, with 13 bases between. The variable domain in full, completed from reference TRBV7-8 and TRBJ2-7, reads GAGVSQSPRYKVAKRGQDVALRCDPISGHVSLFWYQQALGQGPEFLTYFQNEAQLDKSGLPSDRFFAERPEGSVSTLKIQRTQQEDSAVYLCASSLYPAGAYEQYFGPGTRLTVT.

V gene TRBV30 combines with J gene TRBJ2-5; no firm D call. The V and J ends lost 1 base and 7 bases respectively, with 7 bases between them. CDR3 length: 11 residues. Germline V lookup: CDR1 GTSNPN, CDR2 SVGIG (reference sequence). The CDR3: CAWSGSMTQYF. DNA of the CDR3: TGTGCCTGGAGTGGATCGATGACCCAGTACTTC.

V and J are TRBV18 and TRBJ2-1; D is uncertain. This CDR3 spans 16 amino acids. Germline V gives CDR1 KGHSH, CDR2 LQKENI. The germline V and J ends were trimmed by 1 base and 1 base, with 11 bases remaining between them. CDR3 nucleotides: TGTGCCAGCTCACCACGGGCCTTAGGGTCCTACAATGAGCAGTTCTTC. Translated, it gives CASSPRALGSYNEQFF.

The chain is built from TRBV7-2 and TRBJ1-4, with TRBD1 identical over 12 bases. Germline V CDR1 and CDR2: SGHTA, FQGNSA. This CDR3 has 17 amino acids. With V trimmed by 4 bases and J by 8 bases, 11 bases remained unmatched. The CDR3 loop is CASSSSRDRGRGEKLFF. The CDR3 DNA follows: TGTGCCAGCAGCTCGTCCCGGGACAGGGGGCGAGGGGAAAAACTGTTTTTT.

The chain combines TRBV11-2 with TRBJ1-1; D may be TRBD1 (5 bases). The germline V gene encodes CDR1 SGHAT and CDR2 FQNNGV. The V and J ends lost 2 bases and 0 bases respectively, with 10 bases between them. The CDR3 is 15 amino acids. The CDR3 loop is CASSLSGTLNTEAFF. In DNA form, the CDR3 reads TGTGCCAGCAGCTTAAGTGGGACCCTGAACACTGAAGCTTTCTTT.

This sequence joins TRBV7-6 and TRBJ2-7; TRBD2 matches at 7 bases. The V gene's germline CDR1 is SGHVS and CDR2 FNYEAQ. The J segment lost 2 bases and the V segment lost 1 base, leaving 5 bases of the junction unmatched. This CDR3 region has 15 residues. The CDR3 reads CASSLGGEGTYEQYF. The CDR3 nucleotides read TGTGCCAGCAGCTTAGGTGGGGAGGGCACCTACGAGCAGTACTTC.

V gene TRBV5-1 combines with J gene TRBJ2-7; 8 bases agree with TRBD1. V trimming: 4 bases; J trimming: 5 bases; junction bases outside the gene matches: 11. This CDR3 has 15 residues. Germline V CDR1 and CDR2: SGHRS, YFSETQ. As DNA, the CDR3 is TGCGCCAGCAGCCCGAGAGGCCAGGGGGCGAACGAGCAGTACTTC. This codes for CASSPRGQGANEQYF.

CDR3 sequence (DNA): TGTGCCACCAGCAGAGAACTCTGGGCAGCTGAGAGCTCTGGGGCCAACGTCCTGACTTTC. Translated: CATSRELWAAESSGANVLTF. The J gene is TRBJ2-6, the V gene TRBV15; D is unclear. Germline values: CDR1 LNHNV, CDR2 YYDKDF (reference sequence). This CDR3 has 20 amino acids. Trimming removed 0 bases from V and 0 bases from J, with 18 bases in between.

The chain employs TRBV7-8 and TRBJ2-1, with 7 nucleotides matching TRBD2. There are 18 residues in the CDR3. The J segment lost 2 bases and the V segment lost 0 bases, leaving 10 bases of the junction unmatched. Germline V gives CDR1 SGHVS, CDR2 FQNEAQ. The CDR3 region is CASSLARDGLVTYNEQFF. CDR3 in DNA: TGTGCCAGCAGCTTAGCTCGGGACGGACTAGTTACCTACAATGAGCAGTTCTTC. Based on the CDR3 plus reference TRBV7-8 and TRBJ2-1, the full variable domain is GAGVSQSPRYKVAKRGQDVALRCDPISGHVSLFWYQQALGQGPEFLTYFQNEAQLDKSGLPSDRFFAERPEGSVSTLKIQRTQQEDSAVYLCASSLARDGLVTYNEQFFGPGTRLTVL.

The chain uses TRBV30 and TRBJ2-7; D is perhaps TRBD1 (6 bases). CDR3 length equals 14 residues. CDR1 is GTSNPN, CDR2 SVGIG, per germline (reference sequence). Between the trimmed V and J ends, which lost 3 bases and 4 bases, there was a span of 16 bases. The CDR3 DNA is TGTGCCTGGAGGGACCGGGACACATCATACGAGCAGTACTTC. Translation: CAWRDRDTSYEQYF.

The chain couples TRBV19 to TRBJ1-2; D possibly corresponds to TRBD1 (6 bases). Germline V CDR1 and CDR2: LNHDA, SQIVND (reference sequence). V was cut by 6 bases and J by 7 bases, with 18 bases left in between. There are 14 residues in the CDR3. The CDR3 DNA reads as TGTGCCAGTAGGAAATTGGGGGGCACAGGTGGCTACACCTTC. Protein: CASRKLGGTGGYTF.

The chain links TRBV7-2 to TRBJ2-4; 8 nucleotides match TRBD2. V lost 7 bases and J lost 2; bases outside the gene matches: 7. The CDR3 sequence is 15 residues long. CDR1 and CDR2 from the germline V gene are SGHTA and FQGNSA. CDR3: CASTRGGPTKNIQYF. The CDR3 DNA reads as TGTGCCAGCACCCGCGGGGGGCCGACCAAAAACATTCAGTACTTC.

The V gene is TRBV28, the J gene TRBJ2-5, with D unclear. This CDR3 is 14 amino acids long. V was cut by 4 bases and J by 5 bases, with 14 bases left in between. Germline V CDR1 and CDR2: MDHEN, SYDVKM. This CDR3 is CASSSRLGAETQYF. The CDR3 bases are TGTGCCAGCAGTTCTCGACTGGGCGCTGAGACCCAGTACTTC.

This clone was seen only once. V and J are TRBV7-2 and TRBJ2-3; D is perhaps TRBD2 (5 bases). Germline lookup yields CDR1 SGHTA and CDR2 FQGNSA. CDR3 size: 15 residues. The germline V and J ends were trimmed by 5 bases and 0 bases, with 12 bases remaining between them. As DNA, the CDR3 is TGTGCCAGCAGCCTAAGACTATTTAGCACAGATACGCAGTATTTT. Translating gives CASSLRLFSTDTQYF.

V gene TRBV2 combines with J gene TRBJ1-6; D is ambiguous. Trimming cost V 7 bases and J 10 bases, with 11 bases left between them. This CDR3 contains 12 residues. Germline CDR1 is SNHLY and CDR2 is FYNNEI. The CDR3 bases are TGTGCCAGCATGAGGGAGGGATCACCCCTCCACTTT. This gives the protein CASMREGSPLHF. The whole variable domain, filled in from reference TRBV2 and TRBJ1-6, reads EPEVTQTPSHQVTQMGQEVILRCVPISNHLYFYWYRQILGQKVEFLVSFYNNEISEKSEIFDDQFSVERPDGSNFTLKIRSTKLEDSAMYFCASMREGSPLHFGNGTRLTVT.

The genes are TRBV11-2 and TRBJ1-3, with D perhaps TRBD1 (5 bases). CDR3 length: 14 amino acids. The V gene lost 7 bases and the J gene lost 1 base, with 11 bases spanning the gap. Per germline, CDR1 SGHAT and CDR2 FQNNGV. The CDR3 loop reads CASNSRGSGNTIYF. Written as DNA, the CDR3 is TGTGCCAGCAACTCTCGGGGGTCTGGAAACACCATATATTTT.

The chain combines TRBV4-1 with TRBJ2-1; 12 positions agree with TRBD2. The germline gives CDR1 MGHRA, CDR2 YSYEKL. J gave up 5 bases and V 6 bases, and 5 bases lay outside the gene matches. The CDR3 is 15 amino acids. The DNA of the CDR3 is TGCGCCAGCAGGGGGGGACTAGCGGGCAACAATGAGCAGTTCTTC. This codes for CASRGGLAGNNEQFF.

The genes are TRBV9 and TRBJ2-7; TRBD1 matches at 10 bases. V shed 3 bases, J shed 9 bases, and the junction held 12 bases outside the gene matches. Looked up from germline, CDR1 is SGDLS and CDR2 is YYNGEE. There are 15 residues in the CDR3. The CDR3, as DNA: TGTGCCAGCAGCGGCCGGGTTGGGACAGGGGCGAGGCAGTACTTC. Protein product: CASSGRVGTGARQYF.

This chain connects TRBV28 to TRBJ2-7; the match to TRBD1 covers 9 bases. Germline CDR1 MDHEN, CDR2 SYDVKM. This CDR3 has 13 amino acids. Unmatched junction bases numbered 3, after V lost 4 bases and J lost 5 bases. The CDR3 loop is CASSSGDRDEQYF. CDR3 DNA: TGTGCCAGCAGTTCAGGGGACAGGGACGAGCAGTACTTC.

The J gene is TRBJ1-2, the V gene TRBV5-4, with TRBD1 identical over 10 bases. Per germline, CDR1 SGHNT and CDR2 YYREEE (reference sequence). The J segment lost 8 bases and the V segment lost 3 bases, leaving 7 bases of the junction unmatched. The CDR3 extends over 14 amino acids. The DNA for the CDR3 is TGTGCCAGCAGCTGGGGACAGGGGTCGGGAGGCTACACCTTC. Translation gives CASSWGQGSGGYTF.

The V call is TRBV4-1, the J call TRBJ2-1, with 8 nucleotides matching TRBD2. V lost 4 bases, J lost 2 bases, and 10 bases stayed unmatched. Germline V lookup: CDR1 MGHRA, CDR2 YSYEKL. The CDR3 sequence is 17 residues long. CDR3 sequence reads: CASSLGESGGAYNEQFF. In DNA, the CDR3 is TGCGCCAGCAGCCTCGGCGAGAGCGGGGGTGCCTACAATGAGCAGTTCTTC.

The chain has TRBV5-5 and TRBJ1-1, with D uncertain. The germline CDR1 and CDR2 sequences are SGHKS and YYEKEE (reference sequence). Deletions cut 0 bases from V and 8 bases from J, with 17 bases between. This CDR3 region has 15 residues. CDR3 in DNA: TGTGCCAGCAGCTTGGACCGGGTCGGCAGACTAGAAGCTTTCTTT. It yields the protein CASSLDRVGRLEAFF.

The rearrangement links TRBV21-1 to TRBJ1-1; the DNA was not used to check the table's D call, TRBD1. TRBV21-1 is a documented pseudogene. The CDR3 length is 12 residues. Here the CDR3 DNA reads TGTGCCAGCAACCGACAAGTCACTGAAGCTTTCTTT. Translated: CASNRQVTEAFF.

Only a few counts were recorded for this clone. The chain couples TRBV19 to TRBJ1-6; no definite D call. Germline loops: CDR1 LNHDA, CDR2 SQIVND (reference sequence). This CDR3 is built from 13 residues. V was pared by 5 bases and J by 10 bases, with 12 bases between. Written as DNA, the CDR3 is TGTGCCAGTAGTGCCCCCCTGAGGTCACCCCTCCACTTT. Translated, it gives CASSAPLRSPLHF.

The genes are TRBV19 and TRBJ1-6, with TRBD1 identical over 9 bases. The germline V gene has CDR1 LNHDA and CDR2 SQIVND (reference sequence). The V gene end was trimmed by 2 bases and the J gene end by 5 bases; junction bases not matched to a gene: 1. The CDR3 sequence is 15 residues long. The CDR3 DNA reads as TGTGCCAGTAGTATATACAGGGGGCATAATTCACCCCTCCACTTT. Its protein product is CASSIYRGHNSPLHF.

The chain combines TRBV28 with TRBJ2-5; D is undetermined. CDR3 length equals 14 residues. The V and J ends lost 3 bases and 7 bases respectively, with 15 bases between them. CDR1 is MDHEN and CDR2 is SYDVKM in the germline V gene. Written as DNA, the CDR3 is TGTGCCAGCAGTTTGGGAATTCCGGAAGGGACCCAGTACTTC. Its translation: CASSLGIPEGTQYF.

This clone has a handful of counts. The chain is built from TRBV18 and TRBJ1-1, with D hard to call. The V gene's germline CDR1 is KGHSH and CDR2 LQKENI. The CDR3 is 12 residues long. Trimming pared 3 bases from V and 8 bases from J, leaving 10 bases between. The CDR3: CASSPPGREAFF. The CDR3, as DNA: TGTGCCAGCTCACCCCCCGGACGGGAAGCTTTCTTT. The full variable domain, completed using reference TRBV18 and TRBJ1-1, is NAGVMQNPRHLVRRRGQEARLRCSPMKGHSHVYWYRQLPEEGLKFMVYLQKENIIDESGMPKERFSAEFPKEGPSILRIQQVVRGDSAAYFCASSPPGREAFFGQGTRLTVV.